This passage covers 16 T cell receptor beta chains from one sample sequenced in a study of blood T cell repertoires in COVID-19. Method: immunoSEQ multiplex PCR; TCRdb's copy keeps in-frame clones and lacks some. The table lists 200,000 to 250,000 clones, roughly 84% of them singletons, with 6.5% to 9% in the top ten. Sequenced sample: peripheral blood. The receptors were sampled from a woman aged 45-60 years with acute or convalescent COVID-19.

V gene TRBV2 combines with J gene TRBJ1-2; 10 bases map to TRBD1. Trimming took 5 bases from V and 3 from J; bases not matched to a gene: 3. The germline V gene encodes CDR1 SNHLY and CDR2 FYNNEI. The CDR3 runs 14 residues. The CDR3 here is CASSLTGGDYGYTF. The CDR3 nucleotides are TGTGCCAGCAGTTTGACAGGGGGCGACTATGGCTACACCTTC.

This clone was detected only a few times. The V gene is TRBV9, the J gene TRBJ1-2; TRBD1 is a possible D gene (6 bases). In germline, CDR1 is SGDLS, CDR2 YYNGEE. The CDR3 sequence is 13 residues long. Trimming left V 0 bases short and J 3 bases short, with 6 bases between. Here the CDR3 reads CASSVDRDYGYTF. As DNA, the CDR3 is TGTGCCAGCAGCGTAGACAGGGACTATGGCTACACCTTC. Variable domain in full (rest from reference TRBV9 and TRBJ1-2): DSGVTQTPKHLITATGQRVTLRCSPRSGDLSVYWYQQSLDQGLQFLIQYYNGEERAKGNILERFSAQQFPDLHSELNLSSLELGDSALYFCASSVDRDYGYTFGSGTRLTVV.

This clone was seen a single time. The V call is TRBV27, the J call TRBJ1-6; 7 bases line up with TRBD1. The CDR3 runs 17 residues. After removal of 5 bases from V and 5 bases from J, the junction contained 12 bases not matched to a gene. CDR1 is MNHEY, CDR2 SMNVEV, per germline (reference sequence). The CDR3 bases are TGTGCCAGCAGTCCGAGGGTCACCGGGACAGATAATTCACCCCTCCACTTT. Translating it yields CASSPRVTGTDNSPLHF.

This chain joins TRBV5-1 and TRBJ1-4, with D perhaps matching TRBD1 (6 bases). CDR1 and CDR2 (germline): SGHRS, YFSETQ. The ends were cut back, 4 bases at V and 8 bases at J, with 18 bases in the middle. The CDR3 is 15 amino acids. The CDR3: CASSPATGLEEKLFF. In nucleotides, the CDR3 is TGCGCCAGCAGCCCCGCAACAGGGTTAGAAGAAAAACTGTTTTTT.

The chain joins TRBV7-2 to TRBJ2-1; D is unclear. The CDR3 is 15 residues long. V lost 2 bases to trimming and J lost 2 bases, with 10 bases between them. From germline, CDR1 is SGHTA and CDR2 FQGNSA. CDR3 DNA: TGTGCCAGCAGCTTAATGAGAGAGGCCTACAATGAGCAGTTCTTC. Protein: CASSLMREAYNEQFF.

This rearrangement joins TRBV24-1 to TRBJ2-1, with D possibly TRBD1 on 5 matching bases. V lost 11 bases to trimming and J lost 5 bases, with 6 bases between them. The CDR3 consists of 10 residues. The germline CDR1 and CDR2 sequences are KGHDR and SFDVKD. The CDR3 bases are TGTGCCAGACAGAACAATGAGCAGTTCTTC. The encoded protein is CARQNNEQFF.

The table lists this clone with a few counts. The chain combines TRBV13 with TRBJ1-3; TRBD1 agrees at 7 bases. The CDR3 loop spans 14 amino acids. CDR1 is PRHDT, CDR2 FYEKMQ, per germline (reference sequence). With 3 bases clipped from V and 5 bases from J, the junction kept 4 bases outside the gene matches. The CDR3 reads CASSFEQGRNTIYF. CDR3 sequence (DNA): TGTGCCAGCAGCTTCGAACAGGGGAGAAACACCATATATTTT.

This rearrangement joins TRBV19 to TRBJ1-5; D is perhaps TRBD1 (5 bases). The V gene's germline CDR1 is LNHDA and CDR2 SQIVND (reference sequence). The CDR3 loop spans 15 amino acids. V was cut by 7 bases and J by 4 bases, with 17 bases left in between. CDR3 nucleotides: TGTGCCAGTAAAGGGGTAGAGGCAGGGAATCAGCCCCAGCATTTT. It encodes CASKGVEAGNQPQHF.

The chain is built from TRBV5-8 and TRBJ2-7; 8 nucleotides line up with TRBD1. V lost 0 bases and J lost 4; bases outside the gene matches: 6. The CDR3 spans 15 residues. Germline lookup yields CDR1 SGHTS and CDR2 YDEGEE. The DNA of the CDR3 is TGTGCCAGCAGCTTGGTATCGGACAGGGTTTACGAGCAGTACTTC. Encoded protein: CASSLVSDRVYEQYF.

The chain couples TRBV7-6 to TRBJ2-5, with D possibly TRBD1 on 6 matching bases. The V and J ends lost 4 bases and 1 base respectively, with 7 bases between them. The V gene's germline CDR1 is SGHVS and CDR2 FNYEAQ. This CDR3 spans 13 amino acids. For the CDR3, the DNA is TGTGCCAGCAGCTGGACAGTCCAAGAGACCCAGTACTTC. As protein: CASSWTVQETQYF.

V usage is TRBV30 and J usage is TRBJ1-4; D not certain. There are 13 residues in the CDR3. The germline V gene has CDR1 GTSNPN and CDR2 SVGIG (reference sequence). Trimming left V 0 bases short and J 7 bases short, with 9 bases between. The CDR3 here is CAWSVIFSEKLFF. Here the CDR3 DNA reads TGTGCCTGGAGTGTAATTTTCAGTGAAAAACTGTTTTTT.

This sequence joins TRBV14 and TRBJ1-2; tentatively, D is TRBD1 (5 bases). Trimming left V 5 bases short and J 8 bases short, with 12 bases between. This CDR3 is built from 12 residues. Germline V gene data show CDR1 as SGHDN and CDR2 as FVKESK. The CDR3 DNA reads as TGTGCCAGCAGCACCAGGGCCGGAGGCTACACCTTC. Its protein product is CASSTRAGGYTF. Together with reference TRBV14 and TRBJ1-2, the CDR3 gives the full variable domain: EAGVTQFPSHSVIEKGQTVTLRCDPISGHDNLYWYRRVMGKEIKFLLHFVKESKQDESGMPNNRFLAERTGGTYSTLKVQPAELEDSGVYFCASSTRAGGYTFGSGTRLTVV.

The J gene is TRBJ2-5, the V gene TRBV3-1 (or the pseudogene TRBV3-2); 8 nucleotides align to TRBD1. The junction had 12 bases not matched to a gene; V was cut back by 7 bases and J by 5 bases. Germline V gene sequence: CDR1 LGHDT, CDR2 YNNKEL (reference sequence). This CDR3 region has 15 residues. CDR3 in DNA: TGTGCCAGCACTCCCTCGACAGGGGCAGGGGAGACCCAGTACTTC. This gives the protein CASTPSTGAGETQYF.

The rearrangement links TRBV2 to TRBJ1-2; 9 bases agree with TRBD1. The CDR3 extends over 13 amino acids. Germline CDR1 is SNHLY and CDR2 is FYNNEI. Unmatched junction bases numbered 6, after V lost 6 bases and J lost 7 bases. In DNA, the CDR3 is TGTGCCAGCAGGGGGGACAGGGAGAGTGGCTACACCTTC. Its translation is CASRGDRESGYTF.

The chain employs TRBV19 and TRBJ2-1; 8 nucleotides align to TRBD2. V gave up 7 bases and J gave up 3 bases; unmatched junction bases: 14. This CDR3 comprises 17 residues. The germline V gene encodes CDR1 LNHDA and CDR2 SQIVND (reference sequence). The CDR3 nucleotides read TGTGCCAGTACGAAGACTAGTAGCGGGGATGACTACAATGAGCAGTTCTTC. Amino acids: CASTKTSSGDDYNEQFF.

The rearrangement links TRBV2 to TRBJ2-7, with TRBD1 matching 10 bases. CDR3 size: 14 residues. V shed 4 bases and J 5 bases; nucleotides not matched to a gene: 5. Germline V gene data show CDR1 as SNHLY and CDR2 as FYNNEI. CDR3 in DNA: TGTGCCAGCAGTGGGCTGACAGGGGGCCACGAGCAGTACTTC. As protein: CASSGLTGGHEQYF. Based on the CDR3 plus reference TRBV2 and TRBJ2-7, the full variable domain is EPEVTQTPSHQVTQMGQEVILRCVPISNHLYFYWYRQILGQKVEFLVSFYNNEISEKSEIFDDQFSVERPDGSNFTLKIRSTKLEDSAMYFCASSGLTGGHEQYFGPGTRLTVT.